This T cell receptor beta chain was identified during a study of cytotoxic CD8 clonotypes in ibrutinib-treated CLL. Only in-frame clones appear in the TCRdb table, and some are missing; sequencing was by immunoSEQ multiplex PCR. There are 250,000 to 350,000 clones in the sample; around 77% occur only once, and roughly 5% lies in the top ten. The sequence came from a human donor with chronic lymphocytic leukemia. The sample consisted of PBMCs, taken at disease progression, from a patient treated with ibrutinib.

The CDR3 is CATSRGKFRETQYF. The CDR3 nucleotides are TGTGCCACCAGCCGGGGGAAATTCAGAGAGACCCAGTACTTC. The chain joins TRBV15 to TRBJ2-5; possible D gene TRBD2, 6 bases. The CDR3 consists of 14 residues. Per germline, CDR1 LNHNV and CDR2 YYDKDF (reference sequence). The V gene lost 5 bases and the J gene lost 4 bases, with 14 bases spanning the gap.